This T cell receptor beta chain was found in a study of regulatory T cells in long-lasting Graves disease. About the research overall: Patients with persistent Graves' disease had over 5 years of antithyroid drugs and persistent TSH receptor antibodies.

CDR3-region Arm-PCR and iRepertoire HTBI primers produced the TCR beta libraries. TCRdb reprocessed the multiplex PCR reads via MiXCR and lists one record per CDR3 protein. The repertoire holds a few hundred thousand distinct CDR3 sequences, with around 22% as singletons. Noted time point: persistent/refractory GD, antithyroid drugs over 5 years with positive TRAb. The TCR library was made from RNA that had been extracted from PBMCs in TRIzol. The specimen was peripheral blood mononuclear cells (PBMCs), collected when the disease was refractory, from a patient treated with antithyroid drugs. This receptor was taken from a female donor with Graves disease.

The DNA of the CDR3 is TGTGCCAGCAGTGATAGTCTGCGCTCTGGGGCCAACGTCCTGACTTTC. This codes for CASSDSLRSGANVLTF. The V call is TRBV2, the J call TRBJ2-6; D is undetermined. V was trimmed by 3 bases and J by 0 bases, leaving 9 bases between them. This CDR3 spans 16 amino acids. Germline values: CDR1 SNHLY, CDR2 FYNNEI.